A single sample is the source of the 12 T cell receptor beta chains below, sequenced in a study of CD8 T cells in ankylosing spondylitis. TCRdb reanalysed the 5' RACE reads using MiXCR and keeps one entry per CDR3 protein. The sample holds some 150,000 distinct CDR3 sequences, 44% seen once. Sequencing was done on a sample of synovial fluid, either unsorted or a sorted T cell fraction (not recorded which). Receptors originate from a male donor with ankylosing spondylitis.

This clonotype showed up just a few times. The CDR3 DNA is TGTGCCAGCACCACACGGGGGACAGATACGCAGTATTTT. Translation gives CASTTRGTDTQYF. The chain recombines TRBV4-2 with TRBJ2-3, with D tentatively TRBD2 (6 bases). Germline CDR1 and CDR2: LGHNA and YNFKEQ. This CDR3 region has 13 residues. Trimming took 7 bases from V and 3 from J, leaving 11 bases between them.

The chain joins TRBV10-3 to TRBJ1-2; possible D gene TRBD1, 5 bases. V was shortened by 0 bases and J by 5 bases, with 16 bases between the two germline ends. The CDR3 is made up of 16 amino acids. Germline V gene data show CDR1 as ENHRY and CDR2 as SYGVKD. The DNA of the CDR3 is TGTGCCATCAGTGAGTCGGGCAGGGATACAGTTTATGGCTACACCTTC. This gives the protein CAISESGRDTVYGYTF.

This clonotype appeared a single time. The CDR3 loop is CASSQWTGIRYEQYF. The DNA of the CDR3 is TGTGCCAGCAGTCAATGGACAGGGATTCGCTACGAGCAGTACTTC. The J gene is TRBJ2-7, the V gene TRBV27, with TRBD1 identical over 8 bases. The J segment lost 3 bases and the V segment lost 5 bases, leaving 9 bases of the junction unmatched. Germline V lookup: CDR1 MNHEY, CDR2 SMNVEV (reference sequence). The CDR3 is 15 residues long.

The chain uses TRBV12-3 or TRBV12-4 and TRBJ2-1; D gene uncertain. V lost 5 bases and J lost 0, with 14 bases in between. There are 16 residues in the CDR3. DNA of the CDR3: TGTGCCAGCAGTCCCCTCGGGTATGGCTCCTACAATGAGCAGTTCTTC. It codes for CASSPLGYGSYNEQFF.

The rearrangement links TRBV15 to TRBJ2-2; D is undetermined. The CDR3 has 15 residues. Germline CDR1 and CDR2: LNHNV and YYDKDF (reference sequence). Trimming removed 0 bases from V and 3 bases from J, with 8 bases in between. DNA for the CDR3: TGTGCCACCAGCAGAGATCAATCTTACACCGGGGAGCTGTTTTTT. Translated, it gives CATSRDQSYTGELFF.

The chain recombines TRBV5-1 with TRBJ2-6; possibly TRBD1 for D (6 bases). Germline V gene data show CDR1 as SGHRS and CDR2 as YFSETQ. The CDR3 totals 18 residues. The V end was cut by 6 bases, the J end by 2 bases, with 21 bases between. In nucleotides, the CDR3 is TGCGCCAGCAAAGTCCTCAGGGGTTCCTCAGCTGGGGCCAACGTCCTGACTTTC. Translated: CASKVLRGSSAGANVLTF.

This clonotype appeared a few times. V usage is TRBV12-3 or TRBV12-4 and J usage is TRBJ1-2; 9 positions match TRBD1. Unmatched junction bases numbered 5, after V lost 1 base and J lost 5 bases. CDR3 length equals 15 residues. In nucleotides, the CDR3 is TGTGCCAGCAGTTTAGTCCCGACAGGGGGGTATGGCTACACCTTC. Residues: CASSLVPTGGYGYTF.

V gene TRBV5-6 combines with J gene TRBJ2-1, with 8 bases aligning to TRBD2. Germline-derived CDR1 and CDR2 are SGHDT and YYEEEE. The CDR3 contains 15 residues. The trim removed 6 bases at V and 7 bases at J, leaving 12 bases unmatched. The CDR3 DNA is TGTGCCAGCAACCCCGGCGGGGGGTGGAGGAATGAGCAGTTCTTC. It is translated as CASNPGGGWRNEQFF.

This clonotype appeared a few times. The chain carries TRBV20-1 and TRBJ2-7; 8 bases agree with TRBD1. J lost 3 bases, V lost 6 bases, and 1 base had no gene match. CDR1 and CDR2 from the germline V gene are DFQATT and SNEGSKA (reference sequence). The length of the CDR3 is 11 residues. Here the CDR3 reads CSAGQGYEQYF. For the CDR3, the DNA is TGCAGTGCCGGACAGGGCTACGAGCAGTACTTC.

This clonotype has just one count. The chain is built from TRBV5-1 and TRBJ2-3; D not resolved. The germline gives CDR1 SGHRS, CDR2 YFSETQ. Trimming removed 0 bases at V and 2 bases at J, with 13 bases between. This CDR3 spans 16 amino acids. The CDR3 here is CASSLAGRYYTDTQYF. In DNA form, the CDR3 reads TGCGCCAGCAGCTTGGCTGGCAGGTACTACACAGATACGCAGTATTTT.

The chain is built from TRBV2 and TRBJ2-3, with unresolved D. V shed 8 bases and J shed 2 bases, with 5 bases lying between them. Looked up from germline, CDR1 is SNHLY and CDR2 is FYNNEI. The CDR3 covers 11 residues. CDR3 sequence reads: CASYVTDTQYF. CDR3 coding DNA: TGTGCCAGCTACGTCACAGATACGCAGTATTTT.

Details on this clonotype: The junction does not match germline at one end; this may be a read error. The chain combines TRBV9 with TRBJ2-5, with D possibly being TRBD2 (6 bases). This CDR3 contains 15 residues. CDR1 and CDR2 (germline): SGDLS, YYNGEE. Here the CDR3 DNA reads TGTGCCAGCAGCGTAGGGGGAGGCGGCCTAGAGTCCCAGTACTTC. Its protein is CASSVGGGGLESQYF.